This T cell receptor (beta chain) was observed in a study of shared clonotypes between healthy human individuals. Running of the assay took place at deep level. TCRdb's table, derived via immunoSEQ multiplex PCR, lists solely in-frame clones and lacks some. This table has fewer than 1.4 million clones, 75% to 80% appearing once. Trimming at V came to 11 bases and at J to 4 bases, leaving 9 bases not matched to a gene. The CDR3 runs 14 residues. CDR1 is SNHLY, CDR2 FYNNEI, per germline. This clone was recorded at least ten times. The chain uses TRBV2 and TRBJ2-3; 10 nucleotides line up with TRBD2. Source material: memory CD4+ T cells from PBMCs. Documented subset: CD45RA-negative fraction. This receptor was identified in a man aged 18 to 29 in good health. Some clones in this sample may be carry-over from other donors' samples. The CDR3: CAGRPGTSADTQYF. DNA for the CDR3: TGTGCCGGACGTCCCGGGACTAGCGCAGATACGCAGTATTTT.